The clone carrying this T cell receptor beta chain was seen a handful of times. Its antigen is not known. The source of the sample is a study of beta chain features in type 1 diabetes. The study's findings and limits: Patients' naive, central memory and regulatory TCRB repertoires appeared more alike than those of healthy donors.

Investigators reverse transcribed all isolated RNA, so they sequenced expressed TCRB transcripts. The data were produced by immunoSEQ multiplex PCR, yet TCRdb's version contains in-frame clones alone and is incomplete. The profile shows 350,000 to 450,000 clones, about 15% of them singletons. The TCR was taken from a woman aged 18-35 years in good health. Input material: naive CD4+ T cells from blood.

The DNA of the CDR3 is TGTGCCAGCGTAGAGGGGGCAACAACACTAGCGGGAGAGGCCAGCGAGCAGTACTTC. It yields the protein CASVEGATTLAGEASEQYF. The chain has TRBV28 and TRBJ2-7; 11 nucleotides match TRBD2. In germline, CDR1 is MDHEN, CDR2 SYDVKM. Trimming took 8 bases from V and 6 from J; bases not matched to a gene: 24. The CDR3 is made up of 19 amino acids.